One and the same sample provided the 2 T cell receptor beta chains below, sequenced in a study of T-cell reconstitution after alpha-beta-depleted transplantation in children. Using unique molecular identifiers, the investigators prepared the TCRbeta library. TCRdb reanalysed the PCR reads using MiXCR and keeps one entry per CDR3 protein. This table holds 600,000 to 800,000 distinct CDR3 sequences, about 12% found once. Specimen: PBMCs, collected before TCRalphabeta/CD19-depleted stem cell transplant. The receptors stem from a girl aged 2 to 9 with congenital amegakaryocytic thrombocytopenia, due to receive a stem cell transplant.

The table lists this clonotype with many counts. The V gene is TRBV5-6, the J gene TRBJ2-2; D possibly corresponds to TRBD2 (6 bases). V was trimmed by 0 bases and J by 6 bases, leaving 12 bases between them. Germline CDR1 SGHDT, CDR2 YYEEEE. There are 15 residues in the CDR3. The DNA of the CDR3 is TGTGCCAGCAGCTTGGTCCTAGGGACTGCCGGGGAGCTGTTTTTT. As protein: CASSLVLGTAGELFF.

This clonotype appeared many times. V and J are TRBV5-1 and TRBJ2-7; D gene uncertain. Germline V lookup: CDR1 SGHRS, CDR2 YFSETQ. This CDR3 contains 13 residues. The V gene lost 2 bases and the J gene lost 4 bases, with 10 bases spanning the gap. Here the CDR3 DNA reads TGCGCCAGCAGCTTTTCCCCAGCTTACGAGCAGTACTTC. Translation: CASSFSPAYEQYF. The entire variable domain, with the rest obtained from reference TRBV5-1 and TRBJ2-7, is as follows: KAGVTQTPRYLIKTRGQQVTLSCSPISGHRSVSWYQQTPGQGLQFLFEYFSETQRNKGNFPGRFSGRQFSNSRSEMNVSTLELGDSALYLCASSFSPAYEQYFGPGTRLTVT.